The following is a T cell receptor (beta chain) sequence with its context. This clonotype was observed at least ten times. What antigen it recognizes has not been identified. Base qualities are missing; no much larger clone stands one base away. The library was built by means of PCR. Sequencing used an Illumina HiSeq 2500. Molecular barcoding was employed in the preparation of TCR libraries, with unique molecular identifiers being used to normalize TCRbeta repertoire quantification. TCRdb handled the public reads itself, with Q25 trimming in fastp and clone calling in MiXCR, and kept productive beta chains. Every CDR3 protein is listed once, alongside the most common genes and DNA of its rows. Within this sample are a few hundred thousand distinct CDR3 sequences, with under 9.5% of them counted one time only. The leading ten clones occupy approximately 5.9% of the sample. This sample is part of a study of T-cell reconstitution after alpha-beta-depleted transplantation in children (dated by TCRdb to between 2015 and 2016). Regarding the complete study: T-cell immune reconstitution after TCRalphabeta/CD19-depleted allogeneic hematopoietic cell transplantation in children was quantitatively tracked in the study by means of TCR repertoire profiling.

Taken from the germline V gene, the CDR1 and CDR2 loops are SGHRS and YFSETQ. The CDR3 runs 14 residues from the cysteine to the phenylalanine. Of all the DNA, just the CDR3 is kept, 42 bases in frame from base 1. V loses 4 bases at its end and J loses 4 bases; junction bases beyond the gene matches: 2. The material was PBMCs from the stem cell graft donor, obtained from the stem cell graft. This TCR was sampled from a human donor who donated a stem cell graft to a child with acute lymphoblastic leukemia. Recombination linked TRBV5-1 to TRBJ1-6; 7 middle bases align to TRBD1. CDR3 protein: CASSTQGYNSPLHF. The base sequence is TGCGCCAGCAGCACACAGGGGTATAATTCACCCCTCCACTTT.